This T cell receptor (beta chain) was identified during a study of cytomegalovirus exposure and HLA in healthy donors. Every donor was a healthy person donating bone marrow. Although they were nominally healthy when sampled, donors likely had unrecorded immune exposures. Germline-derived CDR1 and CDR2 are LGHNA and YNFKEQ. The CDR3 totals 15 residues. V was clipped by 1 base and J by 3 bases; unmatched bases: 4. PCR amplification relied on 60 Vbeta primers (plus 13 Jbeta primers). In the original processing: The count from a later analysis was some 80 million unique TCR beta chains, some 12 million of them shared. TCRdb's table, derived via immunoSEQ multiplex PCR, lists solely in-frame clones and lacks some. The DNA was the basis for D and trimming; V, J and clone size are from that table. This sample has about 150,000 clones, with over 60% found just once.

Sequenced input: PBMCs. J is TRBJ2-5 and V is TRBV4-2, with 8 bases matching TRBD2. The clonotype comes from a man aged 25 to 40 in good health and CMV-seronegative. Here the CDR3 DNA reads TGTGCCAGCAGCCAAGGGAATAGCGGGGAAGAGACCCAGTACTTC. Protein sequence: CASSQGNSGEETQYF.